This T cell receptor (beta chain) was documented in a study of early T cells in non-severe SARS-CoV-2 infection. For the study at large: The sequenced material was bulk RNA from unsorted whole blood, and its chains were unpaired. Findings and limits, study-wide: Clonotype matching in VDJdb favored anti-spike CD8 responses and did not capture private and CD4 specificities.

The ends were cut back, 0 bases at V and 2 bases at J, with 11 bases in the middle. Germline CDR1 is ENHRY and CDR2 is SYGVKD. There are 15 residues in the CDR3. Unique molecular identifiers tagged individual cDNA molecules. TCRdb re-analysed the 5' RACE reads in MiXCR, keeping a single row per CDR3 protein. The data show more than 55,000 distinct CDR3 sequences, with roughly 4.9% seen just once and roughly 3.6% held by the top ten. With respect to this clonotype: Its antigen is still unknown.

Specimen: whole blood, collected at baseline. V usage is TRBV10-3 and J usage is TRBJ2-7; D remains ambiguous. The sequence was obtained from an adult who was a healthcare worker with PCR-confirmed SARS-CoV-2 infection or an uninfected control (not recorded which). The donor label of this sample is uncertain. The CDR3 is CAISESGETTYEQYF. CDR3 DNA: TGTGCCATCAGTGAGTCAGGTGAAACCACCTACGAGCAGTACTTC.